This is a list of T cell receptor beta chains from one sample in a study of blood T cell repertoires in COVID-19. Profiled with immunoSEQ multiplex PCR; TCRdb holds only in-frame clones, not every one. The top ten clones hold approximately 2.4% of a sample with around 290,000 clones, about 89% of them seen once. The sequenced material came from PBMCs or T cells enriched from blood (not recorded which). The receptors shown here come from a woman aged 18-29 years who had recovered from COVID-19. Both conserved end residues are trimmed from each CDR3. The order of the fields is J gene, V gene, CDR3 protein.

>TRBJ2-5|TRBV5-6
ASSLKGQGSTQY
>TRBJ1-1|TRBV27
ASSLMPGHNTEAF
>TRBJ2-7|TRBV7-8
ASSLGTGTYEQY
>TRBJ1-2|TRBV2
ASRNRVDYGYT
>TRBJ2-3|TRBV6-5
ASGRGQGLSDTQY
>TRBJ2-5|TRBV12-3/TRBV12-4
ASSPTSQETQY
>TRBJ2-3|TRBV19
ASSQAAGGQSTDTQY
>TRBJ2-2|TRBV30
ALGRQGGTGELF
>TRBJ1-1|TRBV19
ASGRDRGQNTEAF
>TRBJ1-1|TRBV7-8
ASSLRMAELNTEAF
>TRBJ2-1|TRBV5-6
ASSILVFWEQF
>TRBJ2-1|TRBV7-9
ASSPPRNLAEQF
>TRBJ1-1|TRBV2
ASSTWGVNTEAF
>TRBJ2-1|TRBV25-1
ASSDRREREQF
>TRBJ2-1|TRBV7-3
ASSPGLAGYNEQF
>TRBJ2-2|TRBV19
ASSFEGGFGELF
>TRBJ2-2|TRBV3-1/TRBV3-2
ASSDLQGIGELF
>TRBJ1-2|TRBV7-9
ASSLEGGRYT
>TRBJ2-5|TRBV29-1
SVEVVEDRAETQY
>TRBJ1-3|TRBV24-1
ATSESGYAGNTIY
>TRBJ1-3|TRBV4-1
ASSQGSREGSSGNTIY
>TRBJ2-2|TRBV9
ASSLKTGGRTGELF
>TRBJ2-1|TRBV21-1
ASSIGTSGRSSYNEQF
>TRBJ2-7|TRBV25-1
ASSEQGPYEQY
>TRBJ1-6|TRBV7-9
ASSTGSAHSPLH
>TRBJ1-2|TRBV4-1
ASSQDPSSSYT
>TRBJ1-5|TRBV19
ASSIGGGRFPYNQPQH
>TRBJ2-7|TRBV10-1
ASSEMQGAYEQY
>TRBJ2-7|TRBV5-4
ASTAGQGLEQY
>TRBJ2-5|TRBV4-1
ASSQDGLAEETQY
>TRBJ1-2|TRBV30
AWRYGTGDGYT
>TRBJ2-7|TRBV28
ASSQGTTYEQY
>TRBJ2-5|TRBV4-1
ASSQELVAETQY
>TRBJ1-4|TRBV11-2
ASSFRGRDEKLF
>TRBJ1-1|TRBV5-1
ASSGTRFRENTEAF
>TRBJ2-7|TRBV9
ASSVVTGKEQY
>TRBJ1-2|TRBV3-1/TRBV3-2
ASSQAGDNYGYT
>TRBJ2-6|TRBV5-1
ASSAETSSGANVLT
>TRBJ1-5|TRBV7-3
ASSSHYRDRGYSNQPQH
>TRBJ1-1|TRBV7-2
ASSGRTVNTEAF
>TRBJ2-5|TRBV6-5
ASRLQGYQETQY
>TRBJ2-3|TRBV27
ASTNPGLAGVTDTQY